This T cell receptor (beta chain) was observed in a study of blood T cell repertoires in COVID-19. Overall study context: Acute and convalescent COVID-19 specimens originated in the United States, Italy and Spain. The analysed material was cDNA or gDNA that came from T cells, B-cell-depleted T cells, or PBMCs.

The ends were cut back, 1 base at V and 4 bases at J, with 11 bases in the middle. The CDR3 sequence is 15 residues long. CDR1 and CDR2 from the germline V gene are SGHNT and YENEEA. This clone was found a few times. Original processing notes: Counts of nucleated cells, estimated from reference gene primer amplification, were obtained. Sequenced by immunoSEQ multiplex PCR; TCRdb stores in-frame clones only, minus some. V, J and clone size are those of that table, while D and trimming were read from the DNA. Here the sample spans over 45,000 clones, approximately 85% being singletons. Sequencing was done on a sample of peripheral blood. V and J are TRBV11-3 and TRBJ1-3; D is undetermined. This receptor was taken from a man aged 35 to 55 with acute or convalescent COVID-19. The chain's CDR3 is CASSLGPTSGNTIYF. In DNA form, the CDR3 reads TGTGCCAGCAGCTTAGGCCCTACCTCAGGAAACACCATATATTTT.